These 25 T cell receptor beta chains share one sample of origin, sequenced in a study of shared clonotypes between healthy human individuals. The assay was immunoSEQ multiplex PCR, and TCRdb's table has in-frame clones only and misses some. The sample includes hundreds of thousands of clones, around 72% of them seen just once. The sequenced material came from memory CD4+ T cells sorted from blood. The subset was: CD45RA-negative fraction. The source is a woman in her thirties in good health.

The J gene is TRBJ1-2, the V gene TRBV6-1; D may be TRBD1 (5 bases). Germline lookup yields CDR1 MNHNS and CDR2 SASEGT. Trimming took off 6 bases at V and 3 bases at J, with 14 bases between the two ends. This CDR3 has 14 residues. The CDR3, as DNA: TGTGCCAGCAGCGGGGCGGGAGGGGACTATGGCTACACCTTC. It is translated as CASSGAGGDYGYTF.

This clone was recorded only once. The genes are TRBV19 and TRBJ2-1, with 8 bases matching TRBD1. The CDR3 covers 16 residues. Losses at the gene ends were 6 bases for V and 6 bases for J; bases not matched to a gene: 13. Per germline, CDR1 LNHDA and CDR2 SQIVND (reference sequence). In DNA form, the CDR3 reads TGTGCCAGTAGACCTAATACAGGGGGTTTTGGCAATGAGCAGTTCTTC. As protein: CASRPNTGGFGNEQFF.

V is TRBV6-1 and J is TRBJ1-1; 9 positions agree with TRBD1. Germline CDR1 and CDR2: MNHNS and SASEGT. The length of the CDR3 is 16 residues. J lost 0 bases, V lost 3 bases, and 5 bases had no gene match. In nucleotides, the CDR3 is TGTGCCAGCAGTGATTCCGGGACAGGGATGAACACTGAAGCTTTCTTT. It codes for CASSDSGTGMNTEAFF.

CDR3 sequence: CASSTSQRGSGTQYF. CDR3 bases: TGTGCCAGCAGCACTAGCCAGCGCGGGTCCGGGACCCAGTACTTC. The chain combines TRBV7-8 with TRBJ2-5; TRBD2 might be the D (6 bases). In germline, CDR1 is SGHVS, CDR2 FQNEAQ. CDR3 length: 15 amino acids. V dropped 5 bases and J dropped 7 bases, with 20 bases sitting between them.

This clone showed up just a few times. V gene TRBV2 combines with J gene TRBJ2-7; D possibly uses TRBD1 or TRBD2 (5 bases each). Between the trimmed V and J ends, which lost 6 bases and 5 bases, there was a span of 14 bases. Germline V gene data show CDR1 as SNHLY and CDR2 as FYNNEI. The CDR3 contains 13 residues. CDR3 in amino acids: CASRALGVNEQYF. CDR3 coding DNA: TGTGCCAGCAGGGCTCTGGGGGTGAACGAGCAGTACTTC. Full variable domain (missing parts from reference TRBV2 and TRBJ2-7): EPEVTQTPSHQVTQMGQEVILRCVPISNHLYFYWYRQILGQKVEFLVSFYNNEISEKSEIFDDQFSVERPDGSNFTLKIRSTKLEDSAMYFCASRALGVNEQYFGPGTRLTVT.

V gene TRBV18 combines with J gene TRBJ2-1, with 8 bases identical to TRBD2. J gave up 8 bases and V 4 bases, and 10 bases lay outside the gene matches. In germline, CDR1 is KGHSH, CDR2 LQKENI. The CDR3 runs 15 residues. The CDR3 DNA sequence: TGTGCCAGCTCACTTGGCTTAGCGGGAATGGATGAGCAGTTCTTC. This translates into CASSLGLAGMDEQFF.

The chain combines TRBV19 with TRBJ2-7, with 9 bases identical to TRBD1. The CDR3 has 14 amino acids. Unmatched junction bases numbered 8, after V lost 5 bases and J lost 6 bases. Germline V gene lookup returns CDR1 LNHDA and CDR2 SQIVND (reference sequence). CDR3 bases: TGTGCCAGTAGTTGGGACAGGGAAGGCTCCGAGCAGTACTTC. Residues: CASSWDREGSEQYF.

The chain employs TRBV4-1 and TRBJ1-2; 7 bases fit TRBD1. Germline CDR1 and CDR2: MGHRA and YSYEKL. This CDR3 is built from 15 residues. J was trimmed by 8 bases and V by 0 bases; bases with no gene match: 9. The CDR3, as DNA: TGCGCCAGCAGCCAAGATCCCACGAGAGGGGGCGGCTACACCTTC. As protein: CASSQDPTRGGGYTF.

In its sample, this clone was seen many times. The genes are TRBV6-1 and TRBJ1-1, with 9 bases fitting TRBD1. The V gene end was trimmed by 5 bases and the J gene end by 2 bases; junction bases not matched to a gene: 3. Looked up from germline, CDR1 is MNHNS and CDR2 is SASEGT. This CDR3 has 14 amino acids. CDR3 residues: CASSPQGANTEAFF. The CDR3 DNA reads as TGTGCCAGCAGTCCACAGGGGGCCAACACTGAAGCTTTCTTT.

The chain recombines TRBV11-3 with TRBJ2-1, with 10 bases aligning to TRBD1. V lost 5 bases and J lost 4; bases outside the gene matches: 8. Germline V gene sequence: CDR1 SGHNT, CDR2 YENEEA. CDR3 length: 16 residues. The CDR3 spells CASSTGQGGTYNEQFF. CDR3 DNA: TGTGCCAGCAGCACCGGACAGGGGGGTACTTACAATGAGCAGTTCTTC.

The chain has TRBV5-1 and TRBJ1-6; 7 nucleotides line up with TRBD1. The CDR3 is 15 residues long. CDR1 is SGHRS, CDR2 YFSETQ, per germline. V trimming: 0 bases; J trimming: 7 bases; junction bases outside the gene matches: 4. The CDR3 protein is CASSLDDRDNSPLHF. DNA for the CDR3: TGCGCCAGCAGCTTGGATGACAGGGACAATTCACCCCTCCACTTT.

The V and J genes are TRBV7-9 and TRBJ1-1; no definite D call. This CDR3 contains 10 residues. Germline CDR1 and CDR2: SEHNR and FQNEAQ (reference sequence). The V end lost 7 bases, the J end lost 10 bases, and 10 bases lay between the germline ends. CDR3 loop: CASTFPTAFF. The CDR3 DNA reads as TGTGCCAGCACCTTCCCAACAGCTTTCTTT.

V usage is TRBV5-1 and J usage is TRBJ2-2, with D tentatively TRBD2 (6 bases). The germline V gene encodes CDR1 SGHRS and CDR2 YFSETQ. The CDR3 has 15 amino acids. Trimming shortened V by 3 bases and J by 4 bases, and 13 bases separated the two germline ends. The CDR3 reads CASSSGGPGTGELFF. The CDR3 nucleotides read TGCGCCAGCAGCTCAGGAGGGCCGGGCACCGGGGAGCTGTTTTTT. Full variable domain (remainder filled in from reference TRBV5-1 and TRBJ2-2): KAGVTQTPRYLIKTRGQQVTLSCSPISGHRSVSWYQQTPGQGLQFLFEYFSETQRNKGNFPGRFSGRQFSNSRSEMNVSTLELGDSALYLCASSSGGPGTGELFFGEGSRLTVL.

V gene TRBV18 combines with J gene TRBJ2-3, with TRBD2 identical over 16 bases. CDR1 KGHSH and CDR2 LQKENI come from the germline V gene. This CDR3 has 18 residues. V lost 3 bases and J lost 6; bases outside the gene matches: 9. In DNA form, the CDR3 reads TGTGCCAGCTCACCGCAGGGACTAGCGGGAGGGCCAAGGGATACGCAGTATTTT. Translated: CASSPQGLAGGPRDTQYF.

The chain couples TRBV5-1 to TRBJ2-1, with 10 positions matching TRBD2. Germline V gene sequence: CDR1 SGHRS, CDR2 YFSETQ. V trimming: 4 bases; J trimming: 6 bases; junction bases outside the gene matches: 7. There are 15 residues in the CDR3. The CDR3 region has the DNA TGCGCCAGCAGCCGTCTAGCGGGAGTCTCCAATGAGCAGTTCTTC. Its protein product is CASSRLAGVSNEQFF.

Many counts were recorded for this clone. Other DNA sequences in this specimen translate into the identical CDR3. The chain links TRBV28 to TRBJ1-2; a possible D gene is TRBD1 (5 bases). V shed 3 bases and J shed 4 bases, with 9 bases lying between them. Germline loops: CDR1 MDHEN, CDR2 SYDVKM. This CDR3 is built from 13 residues. This CDR3 reads CASSLRGTYGYTF. CDR3 in DNA: TGTGCCAGCAGTTTGAGAGGGACCTATGGCTACACCTTC.

The chain combines TRBV4-2 with TRBJ1-2; the D is unclear. The CDR3 extends over 16 amino acids. Trimming removed 3 bases at V and 2 bases at J, with 16 bases between. Looked up from germline, CDR1 is LGHNA and CDR2 is YNFKEQ. The CDR3 reads CASSQGEGLLNYGYTF. CDR3 DNA: TGTGCCAGCAGCCAGGGTGAAGGCTTACTCAACTATGGCTACACCTTC.

This chain joins TRBV5-1 and TRBJ2-5; 9 nucleotides match TRBD1. Germline CDR1 and CDR2: SGHRS and YFSETQ. Unmatched junction bases numbered 4, after V lost 7 bases and J lost 3 bases. The CDR3 covers 13 residues. The CDR3 loop reads CASGRTGEETQYF. The DNA of the CDR3 is TGCGCCAGCGGGAGGACAGGGGAAGAGACCCAGTACTTC.

V gene TRBV12-2 combines with J gene TRBJ2-5; the DNA was not compared with TRBD2, the D call given in the table. TRBV12-2 is classified as a pseudogene. The CDR3 extends over 9 amino acids. CDR3 nucleotide sequence: TGTACTGCCATACAGACCCAGTACTTC. This translates into CTAIQTQYF.

This chain joins TRBV7-9 and TRBJ2-7; a weak D match, TRBD2 (6 bases). The germline CDR1 and CDR2 sequences are SEHNR and FQNEAQ (reference sequence). V shed 4 bases and J shed 3 bases, with 13 bases lying between them. The CDR3 is 14 amino acids. The CDR3 nucleotides read TGTGCCAGCAGCTCGGGACTGACGTACTACGAGCAGTACTTC. This sequence encodes CASSSGLTYYEQYF.

The table lists this clone with a few counts. The chain uses TRBV10-1 and TRBJ1-1, with 8 bases identical to TRBD1. The CDR3 has 14 amino acids. The germline V gene has CDR1 WNHNN and CDR2 SYGVQD (reference sequence). V trimming: 11 bases; J trimming: 0 bases; junction bases outside the gene matches: 8. The CDR3 sequence: CAAGGGAMNTEAFF. The CDR3 DNA is TGCGCCGCAGGGGGCGGGGCAATGAACACTGAAGCTTTCTTT.

This clone was counted a few times. The chain recombines TRBV27 with TRBJ2-7; tentative D call: TRBD2 (6 bases). This CDR3 is built from 14 residues. Germline V gene sequence: CDR1 MNHEY, CDR2 SMNVEV (reference sequence). The V end was cut by 3 bases, the J end by 2 bases, with 11 bases between. The CDR3 coding sequence is TGTGCCAGCAGTTTCTCTAGCGAAGCCTACGAGCAGTACTTC. Protein: CASSFSSEAYEQYF.

The rearrangement joins TRBV10-2 to TRBJ1-5, with D perhaps TRBD1 (6 bases). The germline V gene has CDR1 WSHSY and CDR2 SAAADI. The CDR3 runs 16 residues. V was trimmed by 3 bases and J by 5 bases, leaving 17 bases between them. The CDR3 DNA reads as TGCGCCAGCAGTGACCAGGGGAAGGGGAGGCATCAGCCCCAGCATTTT. As protein: CASSDQGKGRHQPQHF.

The sample holds many counts of this clone. J is TRBJ2-7 and V is TRBV5-1, with a weak D call TRBD1 (5 bases). V was cut by 0 bases and J by 6 bases, with 22 bases left in between. From germline, CDR1 is SGHRS and CDR2 YFSETQ. The CDR3 sequence is 17 residues long. The CDR3, as DNA: TGCGCCAGCAGCTTGGGTCTTCGTGTCAGACAGTCTACCGAGCAGTACTTC. Residues: CASSLGLRVRQSTEQYF.

Only a few counts were recorded for this clone. The chain uses TRBV29-1 and TRBJ1-5; D remains ambiguous. Germline V gene lookup returns CDR1 SQVTM and CDR2 ANQGSEA. The CDR3 is 12 residues long. V was clipped by 6 bases and J by 0 bases, with 6 bases between them. Here the CDR3 reads CSVQISNQPQHF. In DNA, the CDR3 is TGCAGCGTACAGATTAGCAATCAGCCCCAGCATTTT. Full variable domain (missing parts from reference TRBV29-1 and TRBJ1-5): SAVISQKPSRDICQRGTSLTIQCQVDSQVTMMFWYRQQPGQSLTLIATANQGSEATYESGFVIDKFPISRPNLTFSTLTVSNMSPEDSSIYLCSVQISNQPQHFGDGTRLSIL.